This passage covers 15 T cell receptor beta chains from one sample sequenced in a study of vaccination and CD4 T cells after COVID-19. These receptors are not linked to any known antigen. This sample's treatment: approximately 11-day PBMC culture with coronavirus spike peptide pools or control peptides (ViraFEST assay). Cultured CD4+ T-cell DNA underwent Oncomine TCR Beta short-read sequencing. TCRdb re-called the PCR reads with MiXCR, one entry per CDR3 protein. In the table there are roughly 7,900 distinct CDR3 sequences, about 23% of which are singletons. Sample: cultured CD4+ T cells from blood. The receptors stem from a human donor with COVID-19.

V gene TRBV18 combines with J gene TRBJ1-2; TRBD1 agrees at 7 bases. The V gene's germline CDR1 is KGHSH and CDR2 LQKENI. The V and J ends lost 6 bases and 6 bases, in that order; junction bases with no gene match: 13. The CDR3 consists of 15 residues. The chain's CDR3 is CASSLRQGKEDGYTF. The DNA for the CDR3 is TGTGCCAGCTCCCTGAGACAGGGAAAAGAGGATGGCTACACCTTC.

In its sample, this clonotype was seen a few times. The gene calls are TRBV4-3 and TRBJ2-3; the match to TRBD2 covers 7 bases. Per the germline V gene, CDR1 is LGHNA and CDR2 is YSLEER. The CDR3 has 14 residues. The ends lost 4 bases at V and 2 bases at J; junction bases unmatched: 3. In DNA form, the CDR3 reads TGCGCCAGCAGCCCGCGGGGGACCACAGATACGCAGTATTTT. Its translation: CASSPRGTTDTQYF.

V gene TRBV20-1 combines with J gene TRBJ1-6; weak D call: TRBD1 (5 bases). V was clipped by 2 bases and J by 9 bases, with 11 bases between them. From germline, CDR1 is DFQATT and CDR2 SNEGSKA (reference sequence). This CDR3 has 13 residues. CDR3 residues: CSARLSGGSPLHF. The CDR3, as DNA: TGCAGTGCTAGACTATCCGGGGGTTCACCCCTCCACTTT.

The genes are TRBV7-2 and TRBJ2-7, with D possibly being TRBD1 or TRBD2 (6 bases each). The CDR3 totals 14 residues. Per germline, CDR1 SGHTA and CDR2 FQGNSA. V was shortened by 1 base and J by 2 bases, with 9 bases between the two germline ends. This CDR3 reads CASSLVRGAYEQYF. Here the CDR3 DNA reads TGTGCCAGCAGCTTAGTAAGGGGGGCCTACGAGCAGTACTTC.

The genes are TRBV6-1 and TRBJ1-3; unclear D gene. The CDR3 extends over 15 amino acids. The V and J ends lost 6 bases and 0 bases respectively, with 12 bases between them. Germline assignment: CDR1 MNHNS and CDR2 SASEGT. The DNA for the CDR3 is TGTGCCAGCAGGCGAGACATAGCCTCTGGAAACACCATATATTTT. Amino acid sequence: CASRRDIASGNTIYF.

This clonotype showed up just a few times. V usage is TRBV7-2 and J usage is TRBJ2-3; D gene unclear. Trimming cost V 6 bases and J 0 bases, with 10 bases left between them. The CDR3 extends over 14 amino acids. Germline lookup yields CDR1 SGHTA and CDR2 FQGNSA. The DNA of the CDR3 is TGTGCCAGCAGACCGACTCCTAGCACAGATACGCAGTATTTT. It encodes CASRPTPSTDTQYF. Looking up the rest from reference TRBV7-2 and TRBJ2-3 gives the full variable domain: GAGVSQSPSNKVTEKGKDVELRCDPISGHTALYWYRQSLGQGLEFLIYFQGNSAPDKSGLPSDRFSAERTGGSVSTLTIQRTQQEDSAVYLCASRPTPSTDTQYFGPGTRLTVL.

Comments on this clonotype: Mismatch with germline at one junction end may stem from a read error. The rearrangement uses TRBV24-1 and TRBJ2-2; possibly TRBD1 for D (6 bases). Germline lookup yields CDR1 KGHDR and CDR2 SFDVKD. The CDR3 runs 15 residues. The CDR3 DNA sequence: TGTGCCACCAGTGGCCCCACAGGGAACACCGGGGAGCTGTCTTTT. It is translated as CATSGPTGNTGELSF.

Relative to its sample, this clonotype is medium-sized. The V call is TRBV27, the J call TRBJ2-2, with D tentatively TRBD1 or TRBD2 (6 bases each). Germline loops: CDR1 MNHEY, CDR2 SMNVEV (reference sequence). The V gene lost 3 bases and the J gene lost 2 bases, with 10 bases spanning the gap. The CDR3 consists of 15 residues. The CDR3 loop is CASSFSGANTGELFF. CDR3 nucleotides: TGTGCCAGCAGTTTTTCGGGGGCCAACACCGGGGAGCTGTTTTTT.

The genes are TRBV19 and TRBJ1-6; no clear D gene. Trimming shortened V by 1 base and J by 0 bases, and 7 bases separated the two germline ends. In germline, CDR1 is LNHDA, CDR2 SQIVND (reference sequence). The CDR3 length is 16 residues. The CDR3 bases are TGTGCCAGTAGTATAGTTACCAGCTCCTATAATTCACCCCTCCACTTT. Translating gives CASSIVTSSYNSPLHF.

This clonotype has just a few counts. V and J are TRBV20-1 and TRBJ2-3; 9 bases are a match to TRBD2. V dropped 4 bases and J dropped 1; count of bases not matched to a gene: 0. The CDR3 is 13 residues long. Germline loops: CDR1 DFQATT, CDR2 SNEGSKA (reference sequence). The CDR3 DNA follows: TGCAGTGCTAAGCGGGGGGGCACAGATACGCAGTATTTT. Translation gives CSAKRGGTDTQYF.

This clonotype is labeled medium-sized (0.01 to 0.1%). J is TRBJ1-1 and V is TRBV20-1, with 10 bases aligning to TRBD1. V was clipped by 5 bases and J by 5 bases; unmatched bases: 14. The CDR3 spans 16 residues. CDR1 is DFQATT, CDR2 SNEGSKA, per germline (reference sequence). CDR3: CSAGTGVFESGTEAFF. The CDR3 nucleotides are TGCAGTGCTGGGACAGGGGTTTTCGAATCGGGGACTGAAGCTTTCTTT.

This clonotype appeared a few times. No DNA is shown, since the ends of the CDR3 on it are uncertain; the CDR3 is the one TCRdb lists. The rearrangement links TRBV7-5 to TRBJ1-6; TRBD1 is taken as the D call from the table, unchecked against the DNA. TRBV7-5 is a known pseudogene. The CDR3 is 19 residues long, counting both termini. The CDR3 protein is CISVPEAYNGTHYNSPLHF.

This clonotype was seen more than once but under ten times. The chain is built from TRBV7-2 and TRBJ2-4; D remains ambiguous. The ends were cut back, 0 bases at V and 0 bases at J, with 12 bases in the middle. This CDR3 spans 17 amino acids. Germline assignment: CDR1 SGHTA and CDR2 FQGNSA. Written as DNA, the CDR3 is TGTGCCAGCAGCTTAGCGGTCAGTGCCCTAGCCAAAAACATTCAGTACTTC. As protein: CASSLAVSALAKNIQYF.

In its sample, this clonotype was seen once. The chain recombines TRBV5-6 with TRBJ2-3, with TRBD2 matching 9 bases. J was trimmed by 6 bases and V by 4 bases; bases with no gene match: 9. CDR1 and CDR2 from the germline V gene are SGHDT and YYEEEE. This CDR3 has 15 amino acids. The DNA for the CDR3 is TGTGCCAGCAGCGTGGGACTAGCTCGATCCGATACGCAGTATTTT. Its protein is CASSVGLARSDTQYF.

This clonotype was counted only a few times. V gene TRBV20-1 combines with J gene TRBJ1-5; 9 positions match TRBD1. The CDR3 spans 17 residues. Per germline, CDR1 DFQATT and CDR2 SNEGSKA (reference sequence). The trim removed 6 bases at V and 2 bases at J, leaving 14 bases unmatched. CDR3 sequence (DNA): TGCAGTGCCACTAGATCGACAGGGGGGTTGGGCAATCAGCCCCAGCATTTT. It codes for CSATRSTGGLGNQPQHF.